This T cell receptor (beta chain) was sequenced during a study of T-cell memory formation after mild COVID-19 (dated by TCRdb to the early 2020s). Study-wide context: TCR sequence clusters from the two donors were found to be largely donor specific. In a couple of donors, T-cell clones that expanded and contracted after mild COVID-19 were tracked by sequencing TCRalpha and TCRbeta repertoires over time. Two young, previously healthy adult volunteers made up the cohort, one male and one female.

Ficoll-Paque density gradient centrifugation was used to isolate PBMCs. TCRdb lists the instrument as Illumina NovaSeq 6000. TCRalpha and TCRbeta cDNA libraries were built by 5'RACE with constant-segment primers, adding sample barcodes and unique molecular identifiers. Trizol reagent was used to extract RNA from every sample. Libraries were amplified in two PCR steps, with a second sample barcode and Illumina TruSeq adapters added in the second step. Libraries were sequenced on an Illumina NovaSeq with 2 x 150 bp paired-end reads. The paper's processing steps were these. Demultiplexing of reads and collapsing into UMI-guided consensus sequences were performed with migec v1.2.7. With mixcr v2.1.11, UMI consensuses were aligned to TRA and TRB V and J templates and assembled into clonotypes. Expanded or contracted clonotypes were those called significant by both edgeR and NoisET, with noise models trained on biological replicates. For edgeR calls, a false discovery rate-adjusted p below 0.01 and a log2 fold-change threshold of 1 were applied. As an exploratory analysis of dynamics, max-normalized trajectories of the 1000 most abundant clonotypes were examined with PCA combined with hierarchical clustering. Separately sequenced CD4+ and CD8+ repertoires were used to assign the CD4 or CD8 phenotype of responding clones. TCRdb trimmed public reads at Q25 via fastp, called clones via MiXCR and kept in-frame beta chains. Identical CDR3 protein sequences are pooled into one entry, listed with their most common genes and DNA. It is TCRdb's table, rather than the study itself, that gives the V and J calls and clone size. This sample holds fewer than 110,000 distinct CDR3 sequences; roughly an eighth were observed only once. Jointly, the top ten make up roughly 40% of the sample.

Here is what the overall study found, with its caveats: Contracting CD4+ clones turned up mainly in the CM and EM memory subsets, whereas EMRA was where CD8+ clones were enriched. Balanced CD4/CD8 phenotypes were observed for clones contracting from day 15 to 85, whereas a bias towards CD4+ was observed for a second wave of clones expanding from day 15 to 37. Some responding clones were detected in pre-infection memory, which suggested that pre-existing cross-reactive memory T cells had joined the SARS-CoV-2 response. Whether the second-wave clones peaking on day 37 were SARS-CoV-2 specific was not confirmed. The study covered only a couple of mild cases, and larger cohorts including severe cases with pre-infection samples were considered necessary.

Concerning this clonotype itself: Its antigen is still unknown. Base-call qualities are not available, and no considerably larger clone is one nucleotide away.

From cysteine to valine, the CDR3 is 15 amino acids long. Just the 45-base CDR3 DNA is kept, in frame starting at base 1. According to the germline V gene, CDR1 reads MNHEY and CDR2 reads SVGAGI. Trimmed from V: 1 base; trimmed from J: 5 bases; junction bases lacking a gene match: 8. The rearranged chain carries TRBV6-5 and TRBJ2-7; TRBD1 fits 7 bases in the junction. The specimen sequenced was PBMCs or a T cell subset sorted from them (not recorded which). The sequence derives from a man aged 18 to 30 who had mild COVID-19 (a few samples of this study predate the infection). The sample titles of this study are shuffled in the database, so cell type and time point are left out; the donor was told from shared clones. The CDR3 protein is CASSYLGGAFDEQYV. The nucleotide sequence is TGTGCCAGCAGTTACTTAGGGGGCGCTTTTGACGAGCAGTACGTC.